Each of the 23 T cell receptor beta chains below was sequenced from the same sample in a study of blood T cell repertoires in COVID-19. Sequencing was performed with immunoSEQ multiplex PCR; in TCRdb, only in-frame clones are kept and a portion is missing. This sample has 200,000 to 250,000 clones, with over 80% found just once. Sequenced input: peripheral blood. The origin of the receptors is a man aged 25 to 40 with COVID-19, enrolled during active disease.

The chain combines TRBV19 with TRBJ1-1, with D unclear. V was pared by 8 bases and J by 2 bases, with 6 bases between. CDR3 size: 11 residues. Germline assignment: CDR1 LNHDA and CDR2 SQIVND (reference sequence). CDR3 protein: CASYRNTEAFF. The DNA for the CDR3 is TGTGCCAGTTACAGAAACACTGAAGCTTTCTTT.

The CDR3: CASSPVWTGILEQYF. CDR3 DNA sequence: TGTGCCAGCAGTCCGGTATGGACAGGCATCCTCGAGCAGTACTTC. J is TRBJ2-7 and V is TRBV7-2, with 7 bases matching TRBD1. The germline CDR1 and CDR2 sequences are SGHTA and FQGNSA. Trimming at V came to 6 bases and at J to 6 bases, leaving 14 bases not matched to a gene. The CDR3 has 15 residues. Looking up the rest from reference TRBV7-2 and TRBJ2-7 gives the full variable domain: GAGVSQSPSNKVTEKGKDVELRCDPISGHTALYWYRQSLGQGLEFLIYFQGNSAPDKSGLPSDRFSAERTGGSVSTLTIQRTQQEDSAVYLCASSPVWTGILEQYFGPGTRLTVT.

This chain connects TRBV27 to TRBJ1-6; possibly TRBD1 for D (6 bases). The CDR3 consists of 15 residues. CDR1 MNHEY and CDR2 SMNVEV come from the germline V gene (reference sequence). V lost 3 bases, J lost 5 bases, and 11 bases lay in between. CDR3 region: CASSFTGNHNSPLHF. The CDR3 DNA follows: TGTGCCAGCAGTTTCACAGGGAACCATAATTCACCCCTCCACTTT.

The genes are TRBV19 and TRBJ1-1, with D perhaps matching TRBD1 (5 bases). V was clipped by 5 bases and J by 3 bases, with 19 bases between them. CDR1 and CDR2 from the germline V gene are LNHDA and SQIVND (reference sequence). The CDR3 spans 16 residues. CDR3 in DNA: TGTGCCAGTAGTTCCCCCGTAGTGGGGGAGGACACTGAAGCTTTCTTT. This translates into CASSSPVVGEDTEAFF. The variable domain in full, with the rest retrieved from reference TRBV19 and TRBJ1-1, is DGGITQSPKYLFRKEGQNVTLSCEQNLNHDAMYWYRQDPGQGLRLIYYSQIVNDFQKGDIAEGYSVSREKKESFPLTVTSAQKNPTAFYLCASSSPVVGEDTEAFFGQGTRLTVV.

The chain recombines TRBV7-3 with TRBJ2-7; TRBD2 might be the D (5 bases). The CDR3 totals 14 residues. CDR1 is SGHTA and CDR2 is FQGTGA in the germline V gene. The germline V and J ends were trimmed by 5 bases and 2 bases, with 13 bases remaining between them. DNA of the CDR3: TGTGCCAGCAGCGGAGGCATTGTGGCCTACGAGCAGTACTTC. It is translated as CASSGGIVAYEQYF.

J is TRBJ2-1 and V is TRBV7-3; D remains ambiguous. This CDR3 region has 13 residues. V was cut by 1 base and J by 7 bases, with 8 bases left in between. Germline loops: CDR1 SGHTA, CDR2 FQGTGA. The CDR3 sequence is CASSLRRANEQFF. CDR3 in DNA: TGTGCCAGCAGCTTAAGGCGAGCGAATGAGCAGTTCTTC.

The chain carries TRBV4-2 and TRBJ2-1; TRBD2 matches at 11 bases. The V gene's germline CDR1 is LGHNA and CDR2 YNFKEQ. V lost 0 bases and J lost 6; bases outside the gene matches: 4. This CDR3 is built from 16 residues. The CDR3 DNA reads TGTGCCAGCAGCCAAGAGGGGGGACTAGCGGCCAATGAGCAGTTCTTC. Its protein is CASSQEGGLAANEQFF.

The J gene is TRBJ1-6, the V gene TRBV4-2, with D uncertain. The CDR3 is 19 residues long. V dropped 0 bases and J dropped 0 bases, with 15 bases sitting between them. Germline V gene data show CDR1 as LGHNA and CDR2 as YNFKEQ. In DNA, the CDR3 is TGTGCCAGCAGCCAAGATCTGGCAGGCGATTACTCCTATAATTCACCCCTCCACTTT. It translates to CASSQDLAGDYSYNSPLHF.

The chain employs TRBV19 and TRBJ1-6, with D possibly being TRBD1 (6 bases). The CDR3 loop spans 17 amino acids. Trimming stripped 3 bases from V and 5 bases from J, with 17 bases between. Germline assignment: CDR1 LNHDA and CDR2 SQIVND (reference sequence). In nucleotides, the CDR3 is TGTGCCAGTAGTATGGGGGGGGCCCCACGCAATAATTCACCCCTCCACTTT. Encoded protein: CASSMGGAPRNNSPLHF.

The chain links TRBV4-1 to TRBJ1-6, with D hard to call. The ends were cut back, 4 bases at V and 4 bases at J, with 8 bases in the middle. The CDR3 spans 14 residues. Germline CDR1 and CDR2: MGHRA and YSYEKL. CDR3 sequence reads: CASSRAIYNSPLHF. CDR3 in DNA: TGCGCCAGCAGCCGGGCCATTTATAATTCACCCCTCCACTTT.

V usage is TRBV4-1 and J usage is TRBJ2-2, with 7 bases aligning to TRBD1. CDR1 and CDR2 from the germline V gene are MGHRA and YSYEKL. This CDR3 spans 15 amino acids. The V segment lost 3 bases and the J segment 7 bases; nucleotides outside the gene matches: 8. The CDR3 here is CASSHGDRWYGELFF. In DNA, the CDR3 is TGCGCCAGCAGCCACGGGGACAGATGGTACGGGGAGCTGTTTTTT.

The genes are TRBV7-3 and TRBJ2-7, with D perhaps TRBD1 (5 bases). Per the germline V gene, CDR1 is SGHTA and CDR2 is FQGTGA. With 0 bases removed from V and 5 bases from J, the gap between germline ends came to 8 bases. This CDR3 is 13 amino acids long. The CDR3 loop reads CASSLTRRDEQYF. CDR3 sequence (DNA): TGTGCCAGCAGCTTAACCCGCAGGGACGAGCAGTACTTC.

This clone showed up just once. The chain joins TRBV18 to TRBJ1-4; 7 bases map to TRBD1. There are 14 residues in the CDR3. V was pared by 5 bases and J by 4 bases, with 4 bases of the junction left unmatched. Per germline, CDR1 KGHSH and CDR2 LQKENI. CDR3 nucleotides: TGTGCCAGCTCATCGACAGGGAGTAATGAAAAACTGTTTTTT. Translation gives CASSSTGSNEKLFF.

This chain joins TRBV7-9 and TRBJ2-7, with 9 bases fitting TRBD2. CDR1 and CDR2 (germline): SEHNR, FQNEAQ (reference sequence). The CDR3 is 16 residues long. The V and J ends lost 7 bases and 2 bases, in that order; junction bases with no gene match: 12. Here the CDR3 reads CASTPGAGGSTYEQYF. The CDR3 DNA sequence: TGTGCCAGCACCCCAGGCGCGGGAGGGAGTACCTACGAGCAGTACTTC.

This clone was picked up a small number of times. The V call is TRBV27, the J call TRBJ1-5; TRBD1 matches 9 bases. The CDR3 length is 14 residues. V lost 5 bases, J lost 7 bases, and 6 bases stayed unmatched. Germline values: CDR1 MNHEY, CDR2 SMNVEV (reference sequence). CDR3 sequence reads: CASSQGTGLQPQHF. CDR3 bases: TGTGCCAGCAGTCAGGGGACAGGGCTACAGCCCCAGCATTTT.

This chain connects TRBV28 to TRBJ1-2; D call uncertain. Germline lookup yields CDR1 MDHEN and CDR2 SYDVKM. V was trimmed by 5 bases and J by 5 bases, leaving 9 bases between them. CDR3 size: 12 residues. The CDR3 DNA follows: TGTGCCAGCAGTCTCCCCGTTTATGGCTACACCTTC. Translation gives CASSLPVYGYTF.

The V call is TRBV21-1, the J call TRBJ2-6; the table gives TRBD2 as D, unverified against the DNA. TRBV21-1 is a documented pseudogene. The CDR3 covers 18 residues. CDR3 in amino acids: CASSPRLLSSTGANVLTF. In nucleotides, the CDR3 is TGTGCCAGCAGCCCCCGTCTGCTATCTTCCACTGGGGCCAACGTCCTGACTTTC.

The chain combines TRBV18 with TRBJ2-7; 9 bases map to TRBD1. There are 15 residues in the CDR3. CDR1 and CDR2 (germline): KGHSH, LQKENI. The J segment lost 6 bases and the V segment lost 5 bases, leaving 11 bases of the junction unmatched. As DNA, the CDR3 is TGTGCCAGCTCAGACGGGACAGGGAGGGGGCTCGAGCAGTACTTC. Translated, it gives CASSDGTGRGLEQYF. Using reference TRBV18 and TRBJ2-7 for the parts outside the CDR3, the full variable domain is NAGVMQNPRHLVRRRGQEARLRCSPMKGHSHVYWYRQLPEEGLKFMVYLQKENIIDESGMPKERFSAEFPKEGPSILRIQQVVRGDSAAYFCASSDGTGRGLEQYFGPGTRLTVT.

This clone has more than one count but fewer than ten. This chain uses TRBV4-1 with TRBJ1-6; 7 bases are shared with TRBD1. The length of the CDR3 is 15 residues. The germline V gene encodes CDR1 MGHRA and CDR2 YSYEKL. With V trimmed by 4 bases and J by 9 bases, 9 bases remained unmatched. CDR3: CASSLLDRDGSPLHF. CDR3 in DNA: TGCGCCAGCAGCCTCTTAGACAGGGACGGTTCACCCCTCCACTTT.

The chain joins TRBV7-2 to TRBJ1-2, with D maybe TRBD1 (6 bases). The CDR3 contains 13 residues. V dropped 6 bases and J dropped 7 bases, with 15 bases sitting between them. From germline, CDR1 is SGHTA and CDR2 FQGNSA. The CDR3 DNA is TGTGCCAGCAGTCCGACAGGCGCTCTTGGCTACACCTTC. It codes for CASSPTGALGYTF.

The gene calls are TRBV4-3 and TRBJ2-7; D is unresolved. The V and J ends lost 0 bases and 5 bases respectively, with 5 bases between them. This CDR3 contains 12 residues. Germline V gene lookup returns CDR1 LGHNA and CDR2 YSLEER. In DNA, the CDR3 is TGCGCCAGCAGCCAAGATCTCCACGAGCAGTACTTC. Translated, it gives CASSQDLHEQYF.

The rearrangement joins TRBV5-6 to TRBJ1-2; unclear D gene. There are 14 residues in the CDR3. Trimming left V 3 bases short and J 2 bases short, with 11 bases between. In germline, CDR1 is SGHDT, CDR2 YYEEEE. As DNA, the CDR3 is TGTGCCAGCAGCTCCCTAGGAGGGAACTATGGCTACACCTTC. Its translation is CASSSLGGNYGYTF.

The chain links TRBV30 to TRBJ1-5, with D possibly matching TRBD1 (5 bases). Germline loops: CDR1 GTSNPN, CDR2 SVGIG (reference sequence). The CDR3 length is 13 residues. V lost 6 bases to trimming and J lost 3 bases, with 12 bases between them. CDR3 loop: CACTQDINQPQHF. The DNA for the CDR3 is TGTGCCTGTACACAGGATATCAATCAGCCCCAGCATTTT.